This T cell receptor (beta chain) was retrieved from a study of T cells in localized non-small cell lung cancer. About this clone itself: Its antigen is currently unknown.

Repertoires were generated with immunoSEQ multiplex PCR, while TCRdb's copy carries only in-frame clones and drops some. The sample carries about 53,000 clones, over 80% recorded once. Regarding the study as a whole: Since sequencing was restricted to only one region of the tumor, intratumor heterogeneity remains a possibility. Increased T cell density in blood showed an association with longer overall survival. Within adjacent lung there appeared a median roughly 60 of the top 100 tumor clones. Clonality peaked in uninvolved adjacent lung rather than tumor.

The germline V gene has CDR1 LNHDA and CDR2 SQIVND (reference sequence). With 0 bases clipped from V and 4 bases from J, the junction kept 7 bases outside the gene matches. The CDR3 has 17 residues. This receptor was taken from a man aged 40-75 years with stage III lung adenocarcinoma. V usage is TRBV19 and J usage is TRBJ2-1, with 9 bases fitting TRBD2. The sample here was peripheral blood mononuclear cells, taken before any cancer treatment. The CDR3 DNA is TGTGCCAGTAGTATAGATCGGGCTAGCGGGACTTACAATGAGCAGTTCTTC. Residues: CASSIDRASGTYNEQFF.